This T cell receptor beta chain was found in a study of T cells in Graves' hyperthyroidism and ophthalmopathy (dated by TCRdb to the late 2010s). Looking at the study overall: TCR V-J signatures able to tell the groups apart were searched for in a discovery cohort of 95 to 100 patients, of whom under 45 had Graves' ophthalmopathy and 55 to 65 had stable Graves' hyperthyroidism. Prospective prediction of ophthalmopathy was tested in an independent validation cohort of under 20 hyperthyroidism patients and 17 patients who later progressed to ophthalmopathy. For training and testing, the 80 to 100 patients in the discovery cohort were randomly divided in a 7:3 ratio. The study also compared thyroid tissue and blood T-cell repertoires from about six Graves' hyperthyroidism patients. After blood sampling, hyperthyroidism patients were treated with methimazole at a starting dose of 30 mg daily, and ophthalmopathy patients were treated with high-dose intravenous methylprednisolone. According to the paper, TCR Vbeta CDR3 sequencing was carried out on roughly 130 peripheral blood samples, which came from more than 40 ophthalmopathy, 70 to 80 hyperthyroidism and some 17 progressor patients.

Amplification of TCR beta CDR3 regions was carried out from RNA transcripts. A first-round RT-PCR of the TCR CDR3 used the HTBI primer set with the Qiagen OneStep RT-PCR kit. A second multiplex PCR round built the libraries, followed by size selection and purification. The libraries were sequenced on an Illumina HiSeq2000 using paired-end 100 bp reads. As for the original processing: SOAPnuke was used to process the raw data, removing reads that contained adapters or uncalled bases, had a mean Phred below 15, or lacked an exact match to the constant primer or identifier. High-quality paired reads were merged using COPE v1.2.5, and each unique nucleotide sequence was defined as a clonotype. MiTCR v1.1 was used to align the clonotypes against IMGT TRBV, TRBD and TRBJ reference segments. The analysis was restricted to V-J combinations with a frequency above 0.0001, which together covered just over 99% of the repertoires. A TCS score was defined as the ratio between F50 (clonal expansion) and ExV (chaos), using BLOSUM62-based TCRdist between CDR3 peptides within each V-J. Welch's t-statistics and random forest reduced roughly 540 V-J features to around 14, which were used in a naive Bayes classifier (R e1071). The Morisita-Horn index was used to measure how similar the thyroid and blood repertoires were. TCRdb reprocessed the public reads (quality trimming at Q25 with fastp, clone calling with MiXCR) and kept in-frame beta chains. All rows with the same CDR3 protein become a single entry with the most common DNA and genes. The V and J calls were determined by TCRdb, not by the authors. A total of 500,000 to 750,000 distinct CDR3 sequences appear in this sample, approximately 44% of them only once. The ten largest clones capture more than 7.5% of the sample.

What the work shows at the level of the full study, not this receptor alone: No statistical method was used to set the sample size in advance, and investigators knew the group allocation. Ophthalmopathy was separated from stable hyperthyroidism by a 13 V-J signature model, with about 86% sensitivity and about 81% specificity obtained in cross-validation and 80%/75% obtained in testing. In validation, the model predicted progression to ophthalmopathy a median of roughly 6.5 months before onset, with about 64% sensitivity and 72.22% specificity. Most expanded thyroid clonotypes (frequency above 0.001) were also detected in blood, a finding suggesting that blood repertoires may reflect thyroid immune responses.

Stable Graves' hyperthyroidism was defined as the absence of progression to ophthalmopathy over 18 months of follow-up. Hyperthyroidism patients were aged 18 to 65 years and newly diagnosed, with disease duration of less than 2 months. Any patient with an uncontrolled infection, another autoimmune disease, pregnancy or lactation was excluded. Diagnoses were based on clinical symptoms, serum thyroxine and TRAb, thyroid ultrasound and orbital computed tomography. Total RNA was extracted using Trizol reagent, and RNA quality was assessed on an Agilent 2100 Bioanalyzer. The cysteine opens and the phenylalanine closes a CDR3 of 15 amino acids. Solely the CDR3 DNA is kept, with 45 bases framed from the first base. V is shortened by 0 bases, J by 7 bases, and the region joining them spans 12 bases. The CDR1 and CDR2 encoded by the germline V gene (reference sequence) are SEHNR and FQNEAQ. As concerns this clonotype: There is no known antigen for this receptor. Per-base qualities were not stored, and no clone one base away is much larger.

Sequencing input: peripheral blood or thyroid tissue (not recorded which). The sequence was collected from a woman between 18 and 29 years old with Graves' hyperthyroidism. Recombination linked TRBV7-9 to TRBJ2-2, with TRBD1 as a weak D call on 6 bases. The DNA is TGTGCCAGCAGCTTAGCAACAGGGTCGATCGGGGAGCTGTTTTTT. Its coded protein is CASSLATGSIGELFF.